The 9 T cell receptor beta chains listed next were all sequenced from one sample in a study of T cell repertoires in aging, cancer and after chemotherapy. Rearranged V-D-J TRB sequences were amplified with a mixed TRB-A/B primer pool. TCRdb independently ran MiXCR on the multiplex PCR reads; one entry per CDR3 protein. The data show 2,300 or so distinct CDR3 sequences, around 25% seen once. The template was genomic DNA from peripheral blood, not RNA. Source material: blood. These receptors originate from a human donor with a solid tumor.

This rearrangement joins TRBV20-1 to TRBJ1-2; D call uncertain. The CDR3 loop spans 12 amino acids. CDR1 DFQATT and CDR2 SNEGSKA come from the germline V gene (reference sequence). Trimming removed 3 bases from V and 4 bases from J, with 9 bases in between. CDR3 protein: CSASGQTYGYTF. The CDR3 DNA reads as TGCAGTGCTAGCGGTCAGACCTATGGCTACACCTTC.

This clonotype showed up just a few times. The CDR3 reads CASGARLTDTQYF. CDR3 coding DNA: TGTGCCAGCGGGGCTAGGCTCACAGATACGCAGTATTTT. The chain carries TRBV27 and TRBJ2-3, with TRBD1 as a possible D gene (5 bases). Per the germline V gene, CDR1 is MNHEY and CDR2 is SMNVEV (reference sequence). The length of the CDR3 is 13 residues. V gave up 8 bases and J gave up 2 bases, with 11 bases separating them.

The chain has TRBV20-1 and TRBJ2-1, with D possibly called TRBD1 or TRBD2 (7 bases each). The germline V and J ends were trimmed by 3 bases and 0 bases, with 15 bases remaining between them. Germline lookup yields CDR1 DFQATT and CDR2 SNEGSKA (reference sequence). The CDR3 is made up of 16 amino acids. The CDR3: CSASRGRVNSYNEQFF. In DNA, the CDR3 is TGCAGTGCTAGCAGGGGGAGGGTCAACTCCTACAATGAGCAGTTCTTC.

This chain joins TRBV2 and TRBJ2-3; D uncertain. Germline CDR1 SNHLY, CDR2 FYNNEI. This CDR3 is 15 amino acids long. The germline V and J ends were trimmed by 1 base and 1 base, with 9 bases remaining between them. CDR3 bases: TGTGCCAGCAGTGAAGAAGGCACCCGCACAGATACGCAGTATTTT. Translated: CASSEEGTRTDTQYF.

The rearrangement links TRBV7-9 to TRBJ1-5; weak D call: TRBD1 (6 bases). The CDR3 is made up of 18 amino acids. The germline V and J ends were trimmed by 5 bases and 4 bases, with 24 bases remaining between them. Germline loops: CDR1 SEHNR, CDR2 FQNEAQ (reference sequence). CDR3 coding DNA: TGTGCCAGCAGCCCCATTTCAATGGGGGGGGCCTCTAATCAGCCCCAGCATTTT. Amino acids: CASSPISMGGASNQPQHF.

This clonotype was seen more than once but under ten times. One end of the junction is discordant with germline, which a read error may explain. The chain is built from TRBV5-6 and TRBJ1-1; a possible D gene is TRBD1 (5 bases). The germline CDR1 and CDR2 sequences are SGHDT and YYEEEE. The CDR3 has 14 amino acids. The CDR3 DNA reads as TGTGCCAGCAGCTTGGGGGGGGGGAACGCTGAAGCTTTCTTT. Its translation is CASSLGGGNAEAFF.

The V gene is TRBV5-1, the J gene TRBJ2-4; 8 bases fit TRBD2. Germline V gene data show CDR1 as SGHRS and CDR2 as YFSETQ. The V and J ends lost 0 bases and 8 bases, in that order; junction bases with no gene match: 7. This CDR3 contains 15 residues. Written as DNA, the CDR3 is TGCGCCAGCAGCTTGGCGGGAGGGCCGGCGGACATTCAGTACTTC. This encodes CASSLAGGPADIQYF.

The chain has TRBV20-1 and TRBJ2-7, with D hard to call. From germline, CDR1 is DFQATT and CDR2 SNEGSKA (reference sequence). The CDR3 spans 13 residues. Trimming took off 5 bases at V and 2 bases at J, with 13 bases between the two ends. DNA of the CDR3: TGCAGTGCTGAGACTGGGGTCCCCTACGAGCAGTACTTC. Translation: CSAETGVPYEQYF.

This clonotype has just a few counts. The chain is built from TRBV30 and TRBJ2-1; possible D gene TRBD2, 6 bases. V was shortened by 2 bases and J by 3 bases, with 14 bases between the two germline ends. Per germline, CDR1 GTSNPN and CDR2 SVGIG (reference sequence). This CDR3 is built from 15 residues. This CDR3 is CAWSRGGRGYNEQFF. CDR3 nucleotide sequence: TGTGCCTGGAGTCGGGGAGGAAGAGGCTACAATGAGCAGTTCTTC.